The rows below give T cell receptor beta chains drawn from one sample of a study of cytomegalovirus exposure and HLA in healthy donors. Only in-frame clones appear in the TCRdb table, and some are missing; sequencing was by immunoSEQ multiplex PCR. The sample has under 200,000 clones; around 62% are singletons. Sequencing used PBMCs. The receptors stem from a man in his forties in good health and CMV-seronegative. CDR3s include the opening cysteine and the closing phenylalanine or tryptophan. The D gene is left open where the match is weak. The size of a clone is reported for some rows only, either as once, few or many, or as a class for expanded clones.

V gene,D gene,clone size,CDR3 length,J gene,CDR3 protein,CDR3 DNA
TRBV7-2,NA,NA,13,TRBJ1-4,CASSLWAGEKLFF,TGTGCCAGCAGCTTATGGGCCGGAGAAAAACTGTTTTTT
TRBV7-2,NA,NA,14,TRBJ2-7,CASSLDQGRSEQYF,TGTGCCAGCAGCTTAGATCAGGGTAGGTCGGAGCAGTACTTC
TRBV5-1,NA,NA,16,TRBJ1-1,CASSLVVGEVGTEAFF,TGCGCCAGCAGCTTGGTCGTGGGGGAGGTGGGGACTGAAGCTTTCTTT
TRBV11-3,NA,once,14,TRBJ2-3,CASSLAASTDTQYF,TGTGCCAGCAGCCTCGCGGCTAGCACAGATACGCAGTATTTT
TRBV5-1,NA,NA,15,TRBJ1-5,CASSLGGDSNQPQHF,TGCGCCAGCAGCTTGGGGGGGGATAGCAATCAGCCCCAGCATTTT
TRBV19,TRBD2,NA,17,TRBJ2-7,CASSLTSGSTSRYEQYF,TGTGCCAGTAGTCTCACTAGCGGGAGCACCTCTCGCTACGAGCAGTACTTC
TRBV7-3,TRBD2,NA,16,TRBJ2-1,CASSLTPQRDLNEQFF,TGTGCCAGCAGCTTAACGCCCCAGCGGGATCTCAATGAGCAGTTCTTC
TRBV15,TRBD1,few,15,TRBJ2-3,CATSPFRTGTDTQYF,TGTGCCACCAGCCCTTTTCGGACAGGGACAGATACGCAGTATTTT
TRBV7-6,TRBD2,NA,12,TRBJ2-1,CASSQSGGVQFF,TGTGCCAGCAGCCAAAGCGGGGGGGTACAGTTCTTC
TRBV7-9,TRBD2,NA,14,TRBJ2-5,CASSSLGGRETQYF,TGTGCCAGCAGCTCCCTCGGGGGGAGGGAGACCCAGTACTTC
TRBV19,NA,NA,14,TRBJ2-2,CASSKTGTSGELFF,TGTGCCAGTAGTAAAACCGGGACATCCGGGGAGCTGTTTTTT
TRBV6-5,NA,NA,12,TRBJ2-7,CAVGRGSYEQYF,TGTGCCGTTGGCCGGGGATCCTACGAGCAGTACTTC
TRBV5-1,TRBD2,NA,15,TRBJ2-3,CASSSGGPSTDTQYF,TGCGCCAGCAGCAGCGGGGGGCCCAGCACAGATACGCAGTATTTT
TRBV7-9,NA,NA,17,TRBJ1-2,CSSSLGVSQGRQRGYTF,TGTTCCAGCAGCTTAGGAGTCTCACAGGGCAGACAAAGGGGCTACACCTTC